This passage covers 25 T cell receptor beta chains from one sample sequenced in a study of blood T cell repertoires in COVID-19. Produced via immunoSEQ multiplex PCR; TCRdb's table is partial and in-frame only. Of 270,000 or so clones listed, roughly 91% are singletons. The specimen sequenced was PBMCs or T cells enriched from blood (not recorded which). The receptors shown here come from a middle-aged woman with acute COVID-19.

The chain has TRBV30 and TRBJ1-1; D is unclear. There are 14 residues in the CDR3. Deletions cut 7 bases from V and 0 bases from J, with 15 bases between. Germline V gene data show CDR1 as GTSNPN and CDR2 as SVGIG (reference sequence). The CDR3 sequence is CASQLEGMNTEAFF. CDR3 DNA: TGTGCCTCCCAATTGGAGGGAATGAACACTGAAGCTTTCTTT.

The chain joins TRBV7-2 to TRBJ1-1, with D possibly being TRBD1 (5 bases). The CDR3 covers 14 residues. Germline values: CDR1 SGHTA, CDR2 FQGNSA. Between the trimmed V and J ends, which lost 5 bases and 6 bases, there was a span of 16 bases. The CDR3 DNA is TGTGCCAGCAGCACGACAGCGCCTCCCGCTGAAGCTTTCTTT. It codes for CASSTTAPPAEAFF.

The V call is TRBV11-3, the J call TRBJ2-3; TRBD1 matches 8 bases. Germline V gene sequence: CDR1 SGHNT, CDR2 YENEEA. The CDR3 sequence is 14 residues long. V lost 5 bases to trimming and J lost 7 bases; unmatched junction nucleotides: 8. The CDR3 is CASSLDRASNTQYF. CDR3 nucleotides: TGTGCCAGCAGCCTGGACAGGGCTTCGAATACGCAGTATTTT.

The gene calls are TRBV4-2 and TRBJ2-1; D unresolved. V was trimmed by 2 bases and J by 0 bases, leaving 11 bases between them. In germline, CDR1 is LGHNA, CDR2 YNFKEQ. The CDR3 length is 16 residues. CDR3 protein: CASSQILRISYNEQFF. CDR3 sequence (DNA): TGTGCCAGCAGCCAAATCTTGCGGATCTCCTACAATGAGCAGTTCTTC.

The genes are TRBV7-6 and TRBJ2-2, with a tentative D call TRBD2 (6 bases). V lost 8 bases, J lost 0 bases, and 7 bases lay in between. The CDR3 length is 13 residues. Germline-derived CDR1 and CDR2 are SGHVS and FNYEAQ. As DNA, the CDR3 is TGTGCCAGCGGACTATCGAACACCGGGGAGCTGTTTTTT. Protein: CASGLSNTGELFF. The full variable domain, its missing parts supplied by reference TRBV7-6 and TRBJ2-2, is GAGVSQSPRYKVTKRGQDVALRCDPISGHVSLYWYRQALGQGPEFLTYFNYEAQQDKSGLPNDRFSAERPEGSISTLTIQRTEQRDSAMYRCASGLSNTGELFFGEGSRLTVL.

The V and J genes are TRBV27 and TRBJ2-7, with 7 bases matching TRBD2. V dropped 3 bases and J dropped 5; count of bases not matched to a gene: 4. The CDR3 is made up of 13 amino acids. Germline-derived CDR1 and CDR2 are MNHEY and SMNVEV (reference sequence). CDR3 loop: CASSFQGRDEQYF. The CDR3, as DNA: TGTGCCAGCAGTTTTCAAGGGAGGGACGAGCAGTACTTC.

The J gene is TRBJ2-1, the V gene TRBV7-6, with D possibly matching TRBD2 (5 bases). V lost 1 base and J 8 bases, leaving 27 bases between the germline ends. Per germline, CDR1 SGHVS and CDR2 FNYEAQ. The CDR3 loop spans 19 amino acids. The DNA of the CDR3 is TGTGCCAGCAGCTTAGATGGGTTGGTCAGCGGCCCACAGTTGCATGAGCAGTTCTTC. Protein: CASSLDGLVSGPQLHEQFF. The whole variable domain, filled in from reference TRBV7-6 and TRBJ2-1, reads GAGVSQSPRYKVTKRGQDVALRCDPISGHVSLYWYRQALGQGPEFLTYFNYEAQQDKSGLPNDRFSAERPEGSISTLTIQRTEQRDSAMYRCASSLDGLVSGPQLHEQFFGPGTRLTVL.

The chain is built from TRBV5-1 and TRBJ1-3, with a weak D call TRBD1 (5 bases). The V end lost 0 bases, the J end lost 0 bases, and 10 bases lay between the germline ends. Per the germline V gene, CDR1 is SGHRS and CDR2 is YFSETQ. The CDR3 extends over 16 amino acids. CDR3 sequence reads: CASSLARVDSGNTIYF. The CDR3 bases are TGCGCCAGCAGCTTGGCCAGGGTGGACTCTGGAAACACCATATATTTT.

The chain carries TRBV30 and TRBJ1-2; tentative D call: TRBD1 (5 bases). The CDR3 covers 15 residues. From germline, CDR1 is GTSNPN and CDR2 SVGIG (reference sequence). Trimming took 0 bases from V and 3 from J, leaving 14 bases between them. The CDR3 region has the DNA TGTGCCTGGAGTGTACACCTACTCAGGGACTATGGCTACACCTTC. Protein sequence: CAWSVHLLRDYGYTF.

The V and J genes are TRBV5-6 and TRBJ2-1, with D possibly matching TRBD2 (5 bases). Germline V gene sequence: CDR1 SGHDT, CDR2 YYEEEE. The V gene lost 0 bases and the J gene lost 4 bases, with 14 bases spanning the gap. The CDR3 runs 16 residues. CDR3 nucleotide sequence: TGTGCCAGCAGCTTGGGGCCCGGGGTGGGATACAATGAGCAGTTCTTC. Its translation: CASSLGPGVGYNEQFF.

This chain joins TRBV5-1 and TRBJ2-2; the match to TRBD1 covers 8 bases. V lost 1 base, J lost 5 bases, and 10 bases stayed unmatched. This CDR3 contains 17 residues. Per the germline V gene, CDR1 is SGHRS and CDR2 is YFSETQ. The CDR3 loop reads CASSLNGRTGFTGELFF. CDR3 DNA sequence: TGCGCCAGCAGCTTGAATGGTCGGACAGGGTTTACCGGGGAGCTGTTTTTT.

CDR3 sequence reads: CASSEEGAGYGYTF. The CDR3 DNA is TGTGCCAGCAGTGAAGAGGGGGCGGGCTATGGCTACACCTTC. The chain recombines TRBV2 with TRBJ1-2, with 7 bases lining up with TRBD1. CDR1 is SNHLY and CDR2 is FYNNEI in the germline V gene. CDR3 length equals 14 residues. J gave up 4 bases and V 1 base, and 3 bases lay outside the gene matches. Full variable domain (remainder filled in from reference TRBV2 and TRBJ1-2): EPEVTQTPSHQVTQMGQEVILRCVPISNHLYFYWYRQILGQKVEFLVSFYNNEISEKSEIFDDQFSVERPDGSNFTLKIRSTKLEDSAMYFCASSEEGAGYGYTFGSGTRLTVV.

The chain is built from TRBV7-9 and TRBJ1-4; D is perhaps TRBD1 (5 bases). This CDR3 has 15 residues. The V end lost 3 bases, the J end lost 5 bases, and 13 bases lay between the germline ends. From germline, CDR1 is SEHNR and CDR2 FQNEAQ (reference sequence). CDR3 residues: CASSFGGERNEKLFF. In DNA, the CDR3 is TGTGCCAGCAGCTTCGGAGGGGAACGGAATGAAAAACTGTTTTTT.

This rearrangement joins TRBV5-1 to TRBJ1-3, with D perhaps TRBD1 (5 bases). In germline, CDR1 is SGHRS, CDR2 YFSETQ. The CDR3 contains 15 residues. V lost 5 bases, J lost 0 bases, and 12 bases lay in between. This CDR3 reads CASSRDSLSGNTIYF. The CDR3 DNA follows: TGCGCCAGCAGTCGAGACAGCCTCTCTGGAAACACCATATATTTT.

This chain uses TRBV30 with TRBJ2-7; unclear D gene. The V and J ends lost 4 bases and 2 bases respectively, with 9 bases between them. CDR1 GTSNPN and CDR2 SVGIG come from the germline V gene (reference sequence). This CDR3 is 12 amino acids long. For the CDR3, the DNA is TGTGCCTGGACCCCGGTGGCCTACGAGCAGTACTTC. Amino acid sequence: CAWTPVAYEQYF.

The chain is built from TRBV7-8 and TRBJ1-6; D perhaps matches TRBD1 (5 bases). CDR3 length equals 14 residues. The V gene lost 4 bases and the J gene lost 11 bases, with 15 bases spanning the gap. The germline CDR1 and CDR2 sequences are SGHVS and FQNEAQ. The CDR3 DNA follows: TGTGCCAGCAGCTCGATGCCGGGGGGAACACCCCTCCACTTT. Its protein is CASSSMPGGTPLHF. The whole variable domain, remainder taken from reference TRBV7-8 and TRBJ1-6, is GAGVSQSPRYKVAKRGQDVALRCDPISGHVSLFWYQQALGQGPEFLTYFQNEAQLDKSGLPSDRFFAERPEGSVSTLKIQRTQQEDSAVYLCASSSMPGGTPLHFGNGTRLTVT.

The chain employs TRBV5-4 and TRBJ1-3, with D hard to call. CDR3 length: 15 residues. The germline V and J ends were trimmed by 0 bases and 2 bases, with 9 bases remaining between them. Germline V gene lookup returns CDR1 SGHNT and CDR2 YYREEE (reference sequence). This CDR3 is CASSLGALPGNTIYF. The CDR3, as DNA: TGTGCCAGCAGCTTGGGTGCGTTACCTGGAAACACCATATATTTT.

Written as DNA, the CDR3 is TGTGCCACCAGTGCCGTGACTAGCACTAGCTCCTACAATGAGCAGTTCTTC. Its translation is CATSAVTSTSSYNEQFF. The V gene is TRBV24-1, the J gene TRBJ2-1; TRBD2 matches 7 bases. The CDR3 has 17 residues. Germline V lookup: CDR1 KGHDR, CDR2 SFDVKD. V gave up 5 bases and J gave up 0 bases; unmatched junction bases: 9.

This chain connects TRBV4-3 to TRBJ1-4; the match to TRBD1 covers 8 bases. J was trimmed by 7 bases and V by 0 bases; bases with no gene match: 10. Germline assignment: CDR1 LGHNA and CDR2 YSLEER. There are 17 residues in the CDR3. CDR3 sequence: CASSQDIKDRVGEKLFF. CDR3 coding DNA: TGCGCCAGCAGCCAAGATATTAAGGACAGGGTTGGTGAAAAACTGTTTTTT.

The V call is TRBV29-1, the J call TRBJ1-1, with a tentative D call TRBD1 (5 bases). CDR1 is SQVTM and CDR2 is ANQGSEA in the germline V gene. This CDR3 region has 13 residues. With 6 bases removed from V and 6 bases from J, the gap between germline ends came to 17 bases. CDR3 protein: CSVVNGGDAEAFF. The CDR3 DNA is TGCAGCGTAGTCAATGGGGGGGACGCTGAAGCTTTCTTT.

The rearrangement links TRBV12-3 or TRBV12-4 to TRBJ2-1; TRBD2 matches 8 bases. After removal of 2 bases from V and 14 bases from J, the junction contained 8 bases not matched to a gene. This CDR3 is built from 13 residues. The CDR3 bases are TGTGCCAGCAGTTTAACCCGGGGGGGCCGAGAGTTCTTC. Amino acid sequence: CASSLTRGGREFF.

The chain carries TRBV5-1 and TRBJ2-2; maybe TRBD1 (6 bases). The ends were cut back, 1 base at V and 2 bases at J, with 9 bases in the middle. Germline CDR1 and CDR2: SGHRS and YFSETQ. The CDR3 runs 15 residues. The CDR3 protein is CASSLLQGNTGELFF. The CDR3 DNA follows: TGCGCCAGCAGCTTGTTACAGGGCAACACCGGGGAGCTGTTTTTT. Filled out from reference TRBV5-1 and TRBJ2-2, the complete variable domain reads KAGVTQTPRYLIKTRGQQVTLSCSPISGHRSVSWYQQTPGQGLQFLFEYFSETQRNKGNFPGRFSGRQFSNSRSEMNVSTLELGDSALYLCASSLLQGNTGELFFGEGSRLTVL.

This chain uses TRBV5-1 with TRBJ1-1, with 7 bases identical to TRBD1. CDR3 length: 15 amino acids. V dropped 0 bases and J dropped 7; count of bases not matched to a gene: 9. CDR1 is SGHRS, CDR2 YFSETQ, per germline. This chain's CDR3 is CASSLEGARGGEAFF. The DNA of the CDR3 is TGCGCCAGCAGCTTGGAGGGGGCGCGAGGGGGTGAAGCTTTCTTT.

This clone was detected once. This chain links TRBV5-1 with TRBJ1-1; no definite D call. Germline assignment: CDR1 SGHRS and CDR2 YFSETQ. V was trimmed by 4 bases and J by 6 bases, leaving 16 bases between them. This CDR3 spans 14 amino acids. The CDR3 coding sequence is TGCGCCAGCAGCCCGGAGGGTACACAATCTGAAGCTTTCTTT. Amino acids: CASSPEGTQSEAFF.

This sequence joins TRBV28 and TRBJ1-4; D remains ambiguous. The germline gives CDR1 MDHEN, CDR2 SYDVKM. V was pared by 5 bases and J by 5 bases, with 12 bases between. CDR3 size: 14 residues. The CDR3 nucleotides read TGTGCCAGCAGTATCCCGTACACCAATGAAAAACTGTTTTTT. Translated, it gives CASSIPYTNEKLFF.